The 29 T cell receptor beta chains presented below share a single source sample, sequenced in a study of blood T cell repertoires in COVID-19. The data were produced by immunoSEQ multiplex PCR, yet TCRdb's version contains in-frame clones alone and is incomplete. The data show 150,000 to 200,000 clones, roughly 86% seen once. The material sequenced was peripheral blood. All receptors derive from a man in his forties or fifties with active or convalescent COVID-19.

The chain links TRBV7-2 to TRBJ2-3; tentatively, D is TRBD2 (7 bases). Deletions cut 5 bases from V and 8 bases from J, with 23 bases between. Germline CDR1 and CDR2: SGHTA and FQGNSA. This CDR3 region has 16 residues. CDR3 sequence: CASSAAGGGRLSTQYF. The CDR3 DNA sequence: TGTGCCAGCAGCGCCGCTGGCGGGGGCCGTCTTAGTACGCAGTATTTT.

This clone was seen a few times. This chain connects TRBV15 to TRBJ2-3; 13 positions match TRBD2. CDR3 length: 15 residues. With V trimmed by 5 bases and J by 3 bases, 2 bases remained unmatched. Per germline, CDR1 LNHNV and CDR2 YYDKDF (reference sequence). The CDR3 sequence is CATSGTSGATDTQYF. The CDR3 DNA sequence: TGTGCCACCAGCGGGACTAGCGGGGCGACAGATACGCAGTATTTT.

The rearrangement joins TRBV11-2 to TRBJ2-5; 11 bases are a match to TRBD2. The CDR3 has 13 residues. The germline V gene has CDR1 SGHAT and CDR2 FQNNGV. J lost 14 bases, V lost 4 bases, and 9 bases had no gene match. CDR3: CASSSSLGTSGYF. The CDR3 DNA sequence: TGTGCCAGCAGCTCCTCGTTGGGGACTAGCGGCTACTTC.

This sequence joins TRBV5-1 and TRBJ2-5, with 8 nucleotides matching TRBD2. The V and J ends lost 0 bases and 5 bases, in that order; junction bases with no gene match: 6. The CDR3 is 15 amino acids. Germline V lookup: CDR1 SGHRS, CDR2 YFSETQ. Written as DNA, the CDR3 is TGCGCCAGCAGCTTGGTAGCGGGAAGTCTGGAGACCCAGTACTTC. Amino acids: CASSLVAGSLETQYF.

The genes are TRBV11-3 and TRBJ2-5, with 8 bases that match TRBD2. The germline V gene has CDR1 SGHNT and CDR2 YENEEA. CDR3 length: 17 residues. V was clipped by 5 bases and J by 5 bases; unmatched bases: 16. CDR3 in amino acids: CASSAQFGPGGRETQYF. As DNA, the CDR3 is TGTGCCAGCAGCGCCCAATTTGGGCCGGGGGGGAGGGAGACCCAGTACTTC.

J is TRBJ1-2 and V is TRBV7-2, with 9 nucleotides matching TRBD1. V shed 0 bases and J 5 bases; nucleotides not matched to a gene: 4. The CDR3 loop spans 15 amino acids. Germline loops: CDR1 SGHTA, CDR2 FQGNSA. In nucleotides, the CDR3 is TGTGCCAGCAGCTTAGCCGGACAGGGGAGTTATGGCTACACCTTC. It codes for CASSLAGQGSYGYTF.

V and J are TRBV2 and TRBJ2-5; 8 bases are a match to TRBD2. This CDR3 is built from 14 residues. J was trimmed by 0 bases and V by 8 bases; bases with no gene match: 5. CDR1 and CDR2 (germline): SNHLY, FYNNEI. The CDR3 coding sequence is TGTGCCAGCCCTCCAGCGGGGGACCAAGAGACCCAGTACTTC. This gives the protein CASPPAGDQETQYF. Supplemented by reference TRBV2 and TRBJ2-5, the full variable domain reads EPEVTQTPSHQVTQMGQEVILRCVPISNHLYFYWYRQILGQKVEFLVSFYNNEISEKSEIFDDQFSVERPDGSNFTLKIRSTKLEDSAMYFCASPPAGDQETQYFGPGTRLLVL.

This clone appeared a single time. V is TRBV28 and J is TRBJ1-2; TRBD1 agrees at 8 bases. Trimming removed 5 bases from V and 2 bases from J; junction bases left unmatched: 4. From germline, CDR1 is MDHEN and CDR2 SYDVKM. The CDR3 length is 14 residues. CDR3 nucleotide sequence: TGTGCCAGCAGTATGAGACAGGGGAACTATGGCTACACCTTC. Its protein is CASSMRQGNYGYTF.

This chain connects TRBV23-1 to TRBJ2-7; TRBD1 matches at 8 bases. TRBV23-1 is designated an ORF whose function remains uncertain. The V and J ends lost 3 bases and 6 bases, in that order; junction bases with no gene match: 7. The CDR3 consists of 14 residues. CDR3: CASSHEGTGCEQYF. CDR3 in DNA: TGCGCCAGCAGTCATGAAGGGACAGGCTGCGAGCAGTACTTC.

The chain has TRBV27 and TRBJ1-4; D uncertain. The V and J ends lost 3 bases and 7 bases respectively, with 18 bases between them. Germline loops: CDR1 MNHEY, CDR2 SMNVEV (reference sequence). The CDR3 is made up of 16 amino acids. The CDR3 reads CASSLLRPLRGEKLFF. The CDR3 DNA reads TGTGCCAGCAGTTTGCTCAGACCGCTGCGGGGTGAAAAACTGTTTTTT.

This clone was detected only once. The CDR3 loop reads CASRPELSGDYGYTF. In DNA, the CDR3 is TGTGCCAGCAGACCAGAGCTCTCGGGGGACTATGGCTACACCTTC. V gene TRBV28 combines with J gene TRBJ1-2; weak D call: TRBD1 (5 bases). The CDR3 spans 15 residues. Germline CDR1 is MDHEN and CDR2 is SYDVKM. Trimming removed 6 bases at V and 3 bases at J, with 17 bases between.

This clone was detected only once. The chain joins TRBV15 to TRBJ2-1; D might be TRBD2 (5 bases). Per germline, CDR1 LNHNV and CDR2 YYDKDF (reference sequence). The CDR3 loop spans 16 amino acids. V lost 0 bases and J lost 4, with 13 bases in between. CDR3 loop: CATSRDPPDYYNEQFF. The DNA for the CDR3 is TGTGCCACCAGCAGAGACCCTCCCGACTATTACAATGAGCAGTTCTTC.

The V and J genes are TRBV10-3 and TRBJ1-1; the match to TRBD1 covers 8 bases. V gave up 6 bases and J gave up 6 bases; unmatched junction bases: 12. The length of the CDR3 is 15 residues. Germline values: CDR1 ENHRY, CDR2 SYGVKD. DNA of the CDR3: TGTGCCATCAGGGGATCGGACAGGGCCGTCCCTGAAGCTTTCTTT. This encodes CAIRGSDRAVPEAFF.

This chain links TRBV13 with TRBJ2-7, with TRBD1 as a possible D gene (6 bases). Germline assignment: CDR1 PRHDT and CDR2 FYEKMQ (reference sequence). The CDR3 has 15 residues. V lost 9 bases and J lost 7, with 25 bases in between. CDR3: CASKLQGSSLLEQYF. The CDR3 nucleotides are TGTGCCAGTAAACTACAGGGTAGCTCCCTCCTAGAGCAGTACTTC. The variable domain in full, completed from reference TRBV13 and TRBJ2-7, reads AAGVIQSPRHLIKEKRETATLKCYPIPRHDTVYWYQQGPGQDPQFLISFYEKMQSDKGSIPDRFSAQQFSDYHSELNMSSLELGDSALYFCASKLQGSSLLEQYFGPGTRLTVT.

The rearrangement joins TRBV10-3 to TRBJ1-6, with D maybe TRBD1 (5 bases). The CDR3 runs 13 residues. Germline CDR1 reads ENHRY; CDR2 reads SYGVKD. Trimming left V 6 bases short and J 7 bases short, with 10 bases between. The chain's CDR3 is CAIRVQENSPLHF. The CDR3 DNA is TGTGCCATCAGAGTACAGGAAAATTCACCCCTCCACTTT.

The chain has TRBV6-5 and TRBJ1-4; D possibly corresponds to TRBD1 (5 bases). Trimming shortened V by 4 bases and J by 8 bases, and 17 bases separated the two germline ends. The V gene's germline CDR1 is MNHEY and CDR2 SVGAGI. The CDR3 is made up of 15 amino acids. As DNA, the CDR3 is TGTGCCAGCAGTTCTGGGGGGAGGTTTAGGGAAAAACTGTTTTTT. It is translated as CASSSGGRFREKLFF.

The chain joins TRBV27 to TRBJ2-3, with TRBD2 matching over 11 bases. Germline CDR1 reads MNHEY; CDR2 reads SMNVEV (reference sequence). CDR3 length: 15 amino acids. With 8 bases clipped from V and 2 bases from J, the junction kept 6 bases outside the gene matches. The CDR3 sequence is CASVLAGVITDTQYF. CDR3 DNA: TGTGCCAGCGTACTAGCGGGGGTGATCACAGATACGCAGTATTTT.

This clone has just a few counts. This sequence joins TRBV5-4 and TRBJ2-7, with 7 bases that match TRBD1. The CDR3 runs 15 residues. Germline V gene sequence: CDR1 SGHNT, CDR2 YYREEE (reference sequence). The V and J ends lost 0 bases and 5 bases, in that order; junction bases with no gene match: 8. The CDR3 sequence: CASSLGSRQGNEQYF. CDR3 DNA: TGTGCCAGCAGCTTGGGGTCAAGACAGGGTAACGAGCAGTACTTC.

The V call is TRBV6-6, the J call TRBJ2-5; 15 bases fit TRBD2. CDR1 is MNHNY and CDR2 is SVGAGI in the germline V gene (reference sequence). This CDR3 is built from 16 residues. J was trimmed by 5 bases and V by 5 bases; bases with no gene match: 6. In nucleotides, the CDR3 is TGTGCCAGCAGTCCCGCCGGGACTAGCGGGAGGGAGACCCAGTACTTC. Translating gives CASSPAGTSGRETQYF.

Worth noting for this clone: At one of its ends the junction is not consistent with the germline gene, which may arise from a read error. The sample holds other DNA sequences that translate to the same CDR3. The chain carries TRBV4-3 and TRBJ2-2; TRBD2 agrees at 11 bases. Germline CDR1 reads LGHNA; CDR2 reads YSLEER. This CDR3 has 18 residues. The DNA of the CDR3 is TGCGCCAGCAGCCAGGAGGGACGGACTAGCGGGTACACTGGGGAGCTGTTTTTT. The encoded protein is CASSQEGRTSGYTGELFF.

J is TRBJ2-7 and V is TRBV6-5, with 11 bases aligning to TRBD1. J was trimmed by 6 bases and V by 2 bases; bases with no gene match: 0. This CDR3 is 13 amino acids long. Germline CDR1 reads MNHEY; CDR2 reads SVGAGI. Here the CDR3 DNA reads TGTGCCAGCAGTTACGGGACAGGGGGCGAGCAGTACTTC. Encoded protein: CASSYGTGGEQYF.

The V call is TRBV30, the J call TRBJ2-5; 7 nucleotides line up with TRBD2. The length of the CDR3 is 13 residues. The junction had 6 bases not matched to a gene; V was cut back by 1 base and J by 7 bases. Germline CDR1 GTSNPN, CDR2 SVGIG (reference sequence). The CDR3 region has the DNA TGTGCCTGGAGTGGGGAGGGGTGGGCGACCCAGTACTTC. This codes for CAWSGEGWATQYF. The full variable domain, its missing parts supplied by reference TRBV30 and TRBJ2-5, is SQTIHQWPATLVQPVGSPLSLECTVEGTSNPNLYWYRQAAGRGLQLLFYSVGIGQISSEVPQNLSASRPQDRQFILSSKKLLLSDSGFYLCAWSGEGWATQYFGPGTRLLVL.

Only a few counts were recorded for this clone. The CDR3 spells CASSHTPGQRGYTF. In DNA form, the CDR3 reads TGTGCCAGCAGCCACACACCGGGACAACGTGGCTACACCTTC. The chain has TRBV3-1 (or the pseudogene TRBV3-2) and TRBJ1-2, with a possible D match to TRBD1 (6 bases). The CDR3 loop spans 14 amino acids. Germline loops: CDR1 LGHDT, CDR2 YNNKEL (reference sequence). Trimming stripped 3 bases from V and 7 bases from J, with 15 bases between.

This clone occurred a few times. The V and J genes are TRBV2 and TRBJ1-1; D remains ambiguous. The germline CDR1 and CDR2 sequences are SNHLY and FYNNEI. Trimming removed 5 bases at V and 10 bases at J, with 20 bases between. CDR3 length: 14 amino acids. In DNA form, the CDR3 reads TGTGCCAGCAGTCGACCCTCTCGGGTCTCGGCAGCTTTCTTT. Its translation is CASSRPSRVSAAFF.

This chain links TRBV4-1 with TRBJ2-5; D may be TRBD2 (5 bases). CDR1 is MGHRA and CDR2 is YSYEKL in the germline V gene. The V and J ends lost 1 base and 4 bases respectively, with 16 bases between them. The CDR3 covers 16 residues. The DNA of the CDR3 is TGCGCCAGCAGCCAAGGGTGGGCGCCGGCGGGAGAGACCCAGTACTTC. This translates into CASSQGWAPAGETQYF.

This clone was detected once. The chain employs TRBV4-3 and TRBJ2-4, with D possibly matching TRBD2 (5 bases). Trimming cost V 0 bases and J 0 bases, with 12 bases left between them. The CDR3 extends over 17 amino acids. From germline, CDR1 is LGHNA and CDR2 YSLEER. CDR3 sequence reads: CASSQDRASLAKNIQYF. CDR3 bases: TGCGCCAGCAGCCAAGATCGTGCTAGCCTAGCCAAAAACATTCAGTACTTC.

This chain joins TRBV9 and TRBJ1-1, with D perhaps TRBD1 (5 bases). The CDR3 has 13 amino acids. Per germline, CDR1 SGDLS and CDR2 YYNGEE. Between the trimmed V and J ends, which lost 8 bases and 2 bases, there was a span of 13 bases. CDR3 sequence (DNA): TGTGCCAGTAACGCAGGGTTAAACACTGAAGCTTTCTTT. Its protein product is CASNAGLNTEAFF. The whole variable domain, remainder taken from reference TRBV9 and TRBJ1-1, is DSGVTQTPKHLITATGQRVTLRCSPRSGDLSVYWYQQSLDQGLQFLIQYYNGEERAKGNILERFSAQQFPDLHSELNLSSLELGDSALYFCASNAGLNTEAFFGQGTRLTVV.

The sample holds a few counts of this clone. The CDR3 sequence is CASTSLGDSGNTIYF. The CDR3 nucleotides are TGTGCCAGCACCTCCCTCGGGGACTCTGGAAACACCATATATTTT. The chain is built from TRBV28 and TRBJ1-3; D not certain. Germline V gene lookup returns CDR1 MDHEN and CDR2 SYDVKM. This CDR3 comprises 15 residues. Trimming left V 7 bases short and J 0 bases short, with 13 bases between. The variable domain in full, completed from reference TRBV28 and TRBJ1-3, reads DVKVTQSSRYLVKRTGEKVFLECVQDMDHENMFWYRQDPGLGLRLIYFSYDVKMKEKGDIPEGYSVSREKKERFSLILESASTNQTSMYLCASTSLGDSGNTIYFGEGSWLTVV.

The rearrangement links TRBV18 to TRBJ2-2; D is unclear. Trimming stripped 0 bases from V and 4 bases from J, with 12 bases between. Germline CDR1 reads KGHSH; CDR2 reads LQKENI. The CDR3 extends over 16 amino acids. CDR3 coding DNA: TGTGCCAGCTCACCACCATATGGGCAGGTCACCGGGGAGCTGTTTTTT. It is translated as CASSPPYGQVTGELFF. Full variable domain (rest looked up from reference TRBV18 and TRBJ2-2): NAGVMQNPRHLVRRRGQEARLRCSPMKGHSHVYWYRQLPEEGLKFMVYLQKENIIDESGMPKERFSAEFPKEGPSILRIQQVVRGDSAAYFCASSPPYGQVTGELFFGEGSRLTVL.